The 7 T cell receptor beta chains below were found in one sample sequenced in a study of post-analysis software for immune sequencing data. The study, taken as a whole, reports: Four or five TRBV segments (TRBV5-6, TRBV5-1 and TRBV20-1 among them) occurred more frequently in patients than in controls.

Antigens for these TCRs are unknown. Unique molecular identifiers featured in each of the TCR beta cDNA libraries. TCRdb processed the PCR reads anew with MiXCR; each CDR3 protein has one entry. The sample yields fewer than 550,000 distinct CDR3 sequences, around 36% seen once. The sample taken for sequencing was blood. All receptors come from a girl aged 2 to 17 with multiple sclerosis.

This clonotype was picked up a small number of times. V usage is TRBV11-3 and J usage is TRBJ2-1, with 8 bases matching TRBD1. V lost 3 bases and J lost 5; bases outside the gene matches: 0. The germline CDR1 and CDR2 sequences are SGHNT and YENEEA. This CDR3 is 13 amino acids long. The CDR3 loop is CASSFRGHNEQFF. The CDR3 DNA follows: TGTGCCAGCAGCTTCAGGGGGCACAATGAGCAGTTCTTC.

The DNA of the CDR3 is TGCAGTGCTAGAGATAGGGGACAGGGCTTTGGATATACGCAGTATTTT. This encodes CSARDRGQGFGYTQYF. The chain joins TRBV20-1 to TRBJ2-3, with 9 bases identical to TRBD1. V gave up 0 bases and J gave up 7 bases; unmatched junction bases: 11. The germline gives CDR1 DFQATT, CDR2 SNEGSKA (reference sequence). The CDR3 has 16 amino acids.

This clonotype was found a few times. The V gene is TRBV20-1, the J gene TRBJ2-1; D is unresolved. The V and J ends lost 3 bases and 5 bases respectively, with 14 bases between them. Germline CDR1 DFQATT, CDR2 SNEGSKA (reference sequence). CDR3 length equals 14 residues. The CDR3 DNA sequence: TGCAGTGCTAGTGTGTACTCGTCTCACAATGAGCAGTTCTTC. Encoded protein: CSASVYSSHNEQFF.

This chain uses TRBV7-6 with TRBJ2-7; possibly TRBD1 for D (6 bases). Germline lookup yields CDR1 SGHVS and CDR2 FNYEAQ. V lost 1 base to trimming and J lost 4 bases, with 11 bases between them. The CDR3 consists of 14 residues. CDR3 in amino acids: CASSLEAGVYEQYF. CDR3 nucleotides: TGTGCCAGCAGCTTAGAGGCAGGGGTGTACGAGCAGTACTTC.

This chain uses TRBV12-3 or TRBV12-4 with TRBJ1-2; tentatively, D is TRBD1 (5 bases). The CDR3 extends over 13 amino acids. Trimming removed 2 bases at V and 8 bases at J, with 12 bases between. CDR3 nucleotides: TGTGCCAGCAGTTTACCCGCGGGGACCGGCTACACCTTC. The encoded protein is CASSLPAGTGYTF.

This clonotype has a handful of counts. DNA of the CDR3: TGTGCCAGCAGCGACACTAGCGGGGGGAAAAACATTCAGTACTTC. It codes for CASSDTSGGKNIQYF. The rearrangement links TRBV7-9 to TRBJ2-4; TRBD2 matches at 12 bases. The CDR3 is 15 amino acids. Germline V CDR1 and CDR2: SEHNR, FQNEAQ (reference sequence). J lost 4 bases, V lost 5 bases, and 3 bases had no gene match. The complete variable domain, with remaining parts taken from reference TRBV7-9 and TRBJ2-4, reads DTGVSQNPRHKITKRGQNVTFRCDPISEHNRLYWYRQTLGQGPEFLTYFQNEAQLEKSRLLSDRFSAERPKGSFSTLEIQRTEQGDSAMYLCASSDTSGGKNIQYFGAGTRLSVL.

The chain couples TRBV5-1 to TRBJ1-5, with a weak D call TRBD1 (6 bases). Germline CDR1 is SGHRS and CDR2 is YFSETQ. The germline V and J ends were trimmed by 0 bases and 1 base, with 11 bases remaining between them. The CDR3 extends over 16 amino acids. CDR3 sequence: CASSLGEGGSNQPQHF. The CDR3 nucleotides read TGCGCCAGCAGCTTGGGGGAAGGGGGGAGCAATCAGCCCCAGCATTTT.